A selection of T cell receptor beta chains follows, all from one sample in a study of blood T cell repertoires in COVID-19. The data were produced by immunoSEQ multiplex PCR, yet TCRdb's version contains in-frame clones alone and is incomplete. The sample includes some 200,000 clones, approximately 90% of them seen just once. The sample consisted of PBMCs or T cells enriched from blood (not recorded which). These receptors were taken from a woman in her 30s who had recovered from COVID-19. CDR3s include the opening cysteine and the closing phenylalanine or tryptophan. D genes are given only for firm matches. The size of a clone is reported for some rows only, either as once, few or many, or as a class for expanded clones.

abundance: -
d_gene: -
j_gene: TRBJ2-5
v_gene: TRBV5-1
CDR3nt: TGCGCCAGCAGCTCGGGACAAAGCTACGAGACCCAGTACTTC
CDR3aa: CASSSGQSYETQYF

abundance: -
d_gene: -
j_gene: TRBJ1-5
v_gene: TRBV7-2
CDR3nt: TGTGCCAGCAGCTTAGACAGGGATCAGCCCCAGCATTTT
CDR3aa: CASSLDRDQPQHF

abundance: once
d_gene: -
j_gene: TRBJ1-1
v_gene: TRBV11-2
CDR3nt: TGTGCCAGCAGCTTAAGCATGAACACTGAAGCTTTCTTT
CDR3aa: CASSLSMNTEAFF

abundance: -
d_gene: TRBD1
j_gene: TRBJ1-1
v_gene: TRBV7-8
CDR3nt: TGTGCCAGCAGCCTCGGGACAGGAATGAACACTGAAGCTTTCTTT
CDR3aa: CASSLGTGMNTEAFF

abundance: once
d_gene: -
j_gene: TRBJ1-6
v_gene: TRBV6-5
CDR3nt: TGTGCCAGCAGTTACTCGGTATTAGGGGTCGATTCACCCCTCCACTTT
CDR3aa: CASSYSVLGVDSPLHF

abundance: once
d_gene: -
j_gene: TRBJ1-4
v_gene: TRBV20-1
CDR3nt: TGCAGTGCTAGTTTTCATCAAGGGGATGAAAAACTGTTTTTT
CDR3aa: CSASFHQGDEKLFF

abundance: -
d_gene: TRBD2
j_gene: TRBJ2-1
v_gene: TRBV10-3
CDR3nt: TGTGCCATCAGTGAATTAGCGGGAGCCTACAATGAGCAGTTCTTC
CDR3aa: CAISELAGAYNEQFF

abundance: -
d_gene: TRBD1
j_gene: TRBJ1-5
v_gene: TRBV7-2
CDR3nt: TGTGCCAGCAGCCCCCGGGACAGGGGAAATAGCAATCAGCCCCAGCATTTT
CDR3aa: CASSPRDRGNSNQPQHF

abundance: -
d_gene: -
j_gene: TRBJ2-1
v_gene: TRBV27
CDR3nt: TGTGCCAGCAGTCTCGGGAGCTCCTACAATGAGCAGTTCTTC
CDR3aa: CASSLGSSYNEQFF

abundance: -
d_gene: -
j_gene: TRBJ1-2
v_gene: TRBV4-3
CDR3nt: TGCGCCAGCAGCCAAAATAGAGCGGTGAACTATGGCTACACCTTC
CDR3aa: CASSQNRAVNYGYTF

abundance: -
d_gene: TRBD1
j_gene: TRBJ1-4
v_gene: TRBV19
CDR3nt: TGTGCCAGTAGGGACTACGGGACAGATAATGAAAAACTGTTTTTT
CDR3aa: CASRDYGTDNEKLFF

abundance: once
d_gene: -
j_gene: TRBJ1-1
v_gene: TRBV6-2/TRBV6-3
CDR3nt: TGTGCCAGCAGCTCCCCCACAGTCACACTCGAAGCTTTCTTT
CDR3aa: CASSSPTVTLEAFF

abundance: -
d_gene: TRBD1
j_gene: TRBJ2-1
v_gene: TRBV24-1
CDR3nt: TGTGCCACCAGTGATTTTACAGGGGGGTCCTACAATGAGCAGTTCTTC
CDR3aa: CATSDFTGGSYNEQFF

abundance: -
d_gene: TRBD1
j_gene: TRBJ1-2
v_gene: TRBV9
CDR3nt: TGTGCCAGCAGCGTACAATCAGGGGGCGAGGGCTACACCTTC
CDR3aa: CASSVQSGGEGYTF

abundance: -
d_gene: -
j_gene: TRBJ2-5
v_gene: TRBV30
CDR3nt: TGTGCCTGGAGTACCGCTTTCTCTAGCGAAGAGACCCAGTACTTC
CDR3aa: CAWSTAFSSEETQYF

abundance: -
d_gene: TRBD2
j_gene: TRBJ2-5
v_gene: TRBV5-1
CDR3nt: TGCGCCAGCAGCTTGGGGGGAGGGGAGACCCAGTACTTC
CDR3aa: CASSLGGGETQYF

abundance: -
d_gene: -
j_gene: TRBJ1-5
v_gene: TRBV11-2
CDR3nt: TGTGCCAGCAGCTTAGATGGGGGCATGGACAATCAGCCCCAGCATTTT
CDR3aa: CASSLDGGMDNQPQHF

abundance: -
d_gene: -
j_gene: TRBJ1-1
v_gene: TRBV19
CDR3nt: TGTGCCAGTAGTACGTACAGGGCCACTGAAGCTTTCTTT
CDR3aa: CASSTYRATEAFF

abundance: -
d_gene: TRBD1
j_gene: TRBJ1-2
v_gene: TRBV4-2
CDR3nt: TGTGCCAGCAGCCAGGATGGGGACAGGGATAACTATGGCTACACCTTC
CDR3aa: CASSQDGDRDNYGYTF

abundance: -
d_gene: TRBD1
j_gene: TRBJ1-4
v_gene: TRBV18
CDR3nt: TGTGCCAGCTCACCTCCTACGGGACAGGGTGAAAAACTGTTTTTT
CDR3aa: CASSPPTGQGEKLFF

abundance: -
d_gene: TRBD1
j_gene: TRBJ2-1
v_gene: TRBV29-1
CDR3nt: TGCAGCGTGACACAGACAGGGTGGAATGAGCAGTTCTTC
CDR3aa: CSVTQTGWNEQFF

abundance: -
d_gene: -
j_gene: TRBJ1-3
v_gene: TRBV19
CDR3nt: TGTGCCAGTAGTACGACGGGTGGATCCGGAAACACCATATATTTT
CDR3aa: CASSTTGGSGNTIYF

abundance: few
d_gene: -
j_gene: TRBJ2-7
v_gene: TRBV7-6
CDR3nt: TGTGCCAGCAGCTTAGATAGCGGATTGTCCTACGAGCAGTACTTC
CDR3aa: CASSLDSGLSYEQYF

abundance: -
d_gene: -
j_gene: TRBJ2-2
v_gene: TRBV27
CDR3nt: TGTGCCAGCATCCTCCGGGGGGCTACCGGGGAGCTGTTTTTT
CDR3aa: CASILRGATGELFF

abundance: -
d_gene: TRBD1
j_gene: TRBJ1-4
v_gene: TRBV30
CDR3nt: TGTGCCTGGTCCACCCCGGGACAGAGGGGTGAAAAACTGTTTTTT
CDR3aa: CAWSTPGQRGEKLFF

abundance: -
d_gene: -
j_gene: TRBJ1-1
v_gene: TRBV13
CDR3nt: TGTGCCAGCAGCGGAGGGAACACTGAAGCTTTCTTT
CDR3aa: CASSGGNTEAFF

abundance: -
d_gene: -
j_gene: TRBJ2-1
v_gene: TRBV13
CDR3nt: TGTGCCAGCAGCCCTCTGGCGGATCCTGAGCAGTTCTTC
CDR3aa: CASSPLADPEQFF

abundance: few
d_gene: -
j_gene: TRBJ1-2
v_gene: TRBV30
CDR3nt: TGTGCCTGGGAACGGGGGGCGGCCGAGGAGGGCTACACCTTC
CDR3aa: CAWERGAAEEGYTF

abundance: -
d_gene: -
j_gene: TRBJ2-5
v_gene: TRBV6-5
CDR3nt: TGTGCCAGCAGTTACGGCGGCGTAGAGGAGACCCAGTACTTC
CDR3aa: CASSYGGVEETQYF